This T cell receptor beta chain is from a study of beta chain features in type 1 diabetes. Study in general: The samples had around 100 million sorted cells examined in all.

Whole-study results and caveats: Possible PCR preference for shorter templates applied equally to patients and controls.

Sorting that relied on CD45RO/CCR7/CD25/CD127/CD95/CD27 yielded CD4+ naive, central memory, regulatory and stem cell-like memory cells. The CDR3 spans 15 residues. V shed 0 bases and J 4 bases; nucleotides not matched to a gene: 5. Germline CDR1 and CDR2: LNHNV and YYDKDF (reference sequence). Turning to this clone: The antigen is not known.

The isolated RNA, all of it, was reverse transcribed, so expressed TCRB transcripts were what got sequenced. Clones were sequenced by immunoSEQ multiplex PCR, and TCRdb holds only the in-frame ones, with some missing. The table has about 340,000 clones, 8% seen once; the top ten hold under 0.5%. V and J are TRBV15 and TRBJ2-5; 7 nucleotides line up with TRBD1. This sequence was found in a woman in her late teens or twenties in good health. The material sequenced was central memory CD4+ T cells from blood. DNA for the CDR3: TGTGCCACCAGCAGAGATCCGACAGGGCGAGAGACCCAGTACTTC. Protein: CATSRDPTGRETQYF.